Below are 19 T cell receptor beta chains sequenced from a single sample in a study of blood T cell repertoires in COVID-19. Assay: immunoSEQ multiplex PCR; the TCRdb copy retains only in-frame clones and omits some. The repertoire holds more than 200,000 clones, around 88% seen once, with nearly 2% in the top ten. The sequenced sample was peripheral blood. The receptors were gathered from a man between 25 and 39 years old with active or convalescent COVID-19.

Here the CDR3 reads CAWKRHYGYTF. The DNA for the CDR3 is TGTGCCTGGAAGCGCCACTATGGCTACACCTTC. The chain joins TRBV30 to TRBJ1-2; D is unresolved. CDR1 is GTSNPN and CDR2 is SVGIG in the germline V gene (reference sequence). The V end lost 4 bases, the J end lost 3 bases, and 6 bases lay between the germline ends. The CDR3 contains 11 residues.

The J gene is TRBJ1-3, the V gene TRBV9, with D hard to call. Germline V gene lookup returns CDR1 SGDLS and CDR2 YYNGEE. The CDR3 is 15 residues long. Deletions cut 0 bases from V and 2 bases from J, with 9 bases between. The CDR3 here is CASSVEVGAGNTIYF. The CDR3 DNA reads TGTGCCAGCAGCGTAGAGGTCGGAGCTGGAAACACCATATATTTT.

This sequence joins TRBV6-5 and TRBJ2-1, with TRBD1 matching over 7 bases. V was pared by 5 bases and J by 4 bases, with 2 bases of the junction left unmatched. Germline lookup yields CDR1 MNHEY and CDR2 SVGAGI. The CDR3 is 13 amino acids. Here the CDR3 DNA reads TGTGCCAGCAGTCCACAGGGGTACAATGAGCAGTTCTTC. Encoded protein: CASSPQGYNEQFF.

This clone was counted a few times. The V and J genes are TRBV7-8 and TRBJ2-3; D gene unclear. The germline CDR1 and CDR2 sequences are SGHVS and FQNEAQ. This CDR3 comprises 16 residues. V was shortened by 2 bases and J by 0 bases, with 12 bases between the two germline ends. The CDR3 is CASSLTRTQSTDTQYF. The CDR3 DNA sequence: TGTGCCAGCAGCTTAACCCGAACCCAGAGCACAGATACGCAGTATTTT. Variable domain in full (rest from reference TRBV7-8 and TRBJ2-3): GAGVSQSPRYKVAKRGQDVALRCDPISGHVSLFWYQQALGQGPEFLTYFQNEAQLDKSGLPSDRFFAERPEGSVSTLKIQRTQQEDSAVYLCASSLTRTQSTDTQYFGPGTRLTVL.

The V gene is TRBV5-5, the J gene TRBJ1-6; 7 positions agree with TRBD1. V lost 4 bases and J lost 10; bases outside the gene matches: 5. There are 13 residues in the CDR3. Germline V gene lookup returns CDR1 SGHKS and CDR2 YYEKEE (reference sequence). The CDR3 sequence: CASSPGQESPLHF. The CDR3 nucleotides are TGTGCCAGCAGCCCTGGACAGGAGTCACCCCTCCACTTT. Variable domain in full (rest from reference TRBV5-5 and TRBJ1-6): DAGVTQSPTHLIKTRGQQVTLRCSPISGHKSVSWYQQVLGQGPQFIFQYYEKEERGRGNFPDRFSARQFPNYSSELNVNALLLGDSALYLCASSPGQESPLHFGNGTRLTVT.

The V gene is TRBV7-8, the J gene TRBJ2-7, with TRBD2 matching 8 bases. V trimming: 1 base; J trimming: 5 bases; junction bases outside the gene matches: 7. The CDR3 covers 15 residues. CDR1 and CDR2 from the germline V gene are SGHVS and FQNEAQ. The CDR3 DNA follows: TGTGCCAGCAGCTTAGTTCTGCGGGGGGATGACGAGCAGTACTTC. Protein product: CASSLVLRGDDEQYF.

The CDR3 reads CASSQETGTGNTGELFF. The CDR3 nucleotides read TGCGCCAGCAGCCAGGAGACCGGGACAGGGAACACCGGGGAGCTGTTTTTT. The chain joins TRBV4-3 to TRBJ2-2, with 8 bases fitting TRBD1. V shed 3 bases, J shed 1 base, and the junction held 7 bases outside the gene matches. The CDR3 length is 17 residues. Per germline, CDR1 LGHNA and CDR2 YSLEER.

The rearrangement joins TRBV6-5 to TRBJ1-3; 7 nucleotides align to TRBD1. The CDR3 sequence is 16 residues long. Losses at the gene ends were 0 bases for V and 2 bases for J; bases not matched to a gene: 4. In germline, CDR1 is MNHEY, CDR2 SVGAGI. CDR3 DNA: TGTGCCAGCAGTTACTCAATGACAGGGACTGGAAACACCATATATTTT. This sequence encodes CASSYSMTGTGNTIYF.

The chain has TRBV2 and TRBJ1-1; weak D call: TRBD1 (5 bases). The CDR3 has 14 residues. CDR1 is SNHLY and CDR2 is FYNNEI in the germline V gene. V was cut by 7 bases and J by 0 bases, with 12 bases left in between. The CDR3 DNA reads TGTGCCAGCACTGAGGAAGGGGTGAACACTGAAGCTTTCTTT. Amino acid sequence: CASTEEGVNTEAFF.

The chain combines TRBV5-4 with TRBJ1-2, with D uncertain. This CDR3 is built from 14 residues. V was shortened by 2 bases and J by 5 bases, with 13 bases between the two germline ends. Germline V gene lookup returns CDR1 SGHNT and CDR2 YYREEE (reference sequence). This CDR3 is CASSFHGGDYGYTF. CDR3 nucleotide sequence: TGTGCCAGCAGCTTTCATGGCGGAGATTATGGCTACACCTTC.

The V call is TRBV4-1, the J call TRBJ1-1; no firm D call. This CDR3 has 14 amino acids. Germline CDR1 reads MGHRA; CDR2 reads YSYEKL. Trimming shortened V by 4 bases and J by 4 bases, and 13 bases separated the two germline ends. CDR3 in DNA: TGCGCCAGCAGCCTCGAGTATCGGGGCACTGAAGCTTTCTTT. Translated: CASSLEYRGTEAFF.

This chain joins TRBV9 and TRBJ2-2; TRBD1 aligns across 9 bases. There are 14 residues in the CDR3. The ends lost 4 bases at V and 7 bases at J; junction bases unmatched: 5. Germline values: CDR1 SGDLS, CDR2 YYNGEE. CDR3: CASSRDRVLGELFF. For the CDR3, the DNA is TGTGCCAGCAGCCGGGACAGGGTCCTCGGGGAGCTGTTTTTT.

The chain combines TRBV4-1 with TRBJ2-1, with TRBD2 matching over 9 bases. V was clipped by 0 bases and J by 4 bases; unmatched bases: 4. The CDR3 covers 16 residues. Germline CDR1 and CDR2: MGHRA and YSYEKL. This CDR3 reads CASSQDHSGGYNEQFF. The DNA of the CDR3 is TGCGCCAGCAGCCAAGATCACAGCGGGGGGTACAATGAGCAGTTCTTC.

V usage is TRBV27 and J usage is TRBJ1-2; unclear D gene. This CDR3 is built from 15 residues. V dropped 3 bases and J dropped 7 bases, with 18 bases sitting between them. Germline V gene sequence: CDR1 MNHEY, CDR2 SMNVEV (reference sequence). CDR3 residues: CASSFGSGFRFGYTF. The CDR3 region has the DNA TGTGCCAGCAGTTTTGGATCAGGTTTTAGGTTTGGCTACACCTTC.

CDR3 in amino acids: CASSAQGQETQYF. CDR3 DNA sequence: TGTGCCAGCAGTGCCCAGGGTCAGGAGACCCAGTACTTC. This chain links TRBV12-3 or TRBV12-4 with TRBJ2-5; D might be TRBD1 (5 bases). The CDR3 runs to 13 residues. Deletions cut 5 bases from V and 5 bases from J, with 12 bases between.

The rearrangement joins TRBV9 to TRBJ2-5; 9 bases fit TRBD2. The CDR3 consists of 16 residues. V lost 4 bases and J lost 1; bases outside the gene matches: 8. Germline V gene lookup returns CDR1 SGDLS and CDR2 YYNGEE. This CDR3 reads CASSPWGGGAQETQYF. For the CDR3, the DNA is TGTGCCAGCAGCCCCTGGGGCGGGGGGGCCCAAGAGACCCAGTACTTC.

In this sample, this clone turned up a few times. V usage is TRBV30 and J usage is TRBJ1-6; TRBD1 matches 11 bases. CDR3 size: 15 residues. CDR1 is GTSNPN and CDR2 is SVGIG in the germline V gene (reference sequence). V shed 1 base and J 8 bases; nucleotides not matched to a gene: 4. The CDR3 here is CAWSGGQGDYSPLHF. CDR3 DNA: TGTGCCTGGAGTGGGGGACAGGGGGATTATTCACCCCTCCACTTT.

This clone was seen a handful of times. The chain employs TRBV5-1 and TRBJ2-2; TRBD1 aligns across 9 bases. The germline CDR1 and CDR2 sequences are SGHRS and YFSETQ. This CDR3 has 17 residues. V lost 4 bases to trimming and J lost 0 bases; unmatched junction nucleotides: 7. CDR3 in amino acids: CASSRNGQGSNTGELFF. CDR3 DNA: TGCGCCAGCAGCCGAAACGGACAGGGGTCGAACACCGGGGAGCTGTTTTTT.

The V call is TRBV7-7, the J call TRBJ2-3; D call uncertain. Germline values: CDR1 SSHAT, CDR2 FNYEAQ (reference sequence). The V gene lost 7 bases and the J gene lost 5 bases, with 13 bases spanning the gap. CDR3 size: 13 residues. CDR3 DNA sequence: TGTGCCAGCATCGAAACTCGGAGAGATACGCAGTATTTT. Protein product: CASIETRRDTQYF.